This entry lists 8 T cell receptor beta chains sequenced from one sample in a study of response to subunit inactivated influenza vaccine. TCRdb called the RT-PCR reads again in MiXCR, with one record for every CDR3 protein. The sample shows around 200,000 distinct CDR3 sequences, about 9% of them seen only once. Sample: non-naive T cells sorted from PBMCs, taken on the day of vaccination. Receptor source: a man aged 50-59 years who received an inactivated influenza vaccine.

The chain carries TRBV10-3 and TRBJ2-2; D might be TRBD1 (7 bases). Germline CDR1 reads ENHRY; CDR2 reads SYGVKD. This CDR3 is built from 16 residues. The V end lost 10 bases, the J end lost 1 base, and 19 bases lay between the germline ends. This CDR3 reads CATLGQGGWNTGELFF. The CDR3 bases are TGTGCCACCTTGGGCCAGGGGGGCTGGAACACCGGGGAGCTGTTTTTT.

In regard to this clonotype: Since a much larger clone is just one base distant, this may be a read error. The chain recombines TRBV20-1 with TRBJ2-7; 9 bases fit TRBD2. CDR3 size: 14 residues. The germline V gene encodes CDR1 DFQATT and CDR2 SNEGSKA (reference sequence). Trimming cost V 3 bases and J 6 bases; bases outside gene matches: 9. The CDR3 loop reads CSASGGRAYFEQYF. DNA for the CDR3: TGCAGTGCTAGTGGCGGGAGGGCCTACTTCGAGCAGTACTTC.

The CDR3 nucleotides read TGTGCCTGGAGCCGGAAGGGGTACGGGAAGAACACCGGGGAGCTGTTTTTT. This encodes CAWSRKGYGKNTGELFF. The V call is TRBV30, the J call TRBJ2-2, with D perhaps matching TRBD1 or TRBD2 (5 bases each). This CDR3 comprises 17 residues. With 3 bases removed from V and 1 base from J, the gap between germline ends came to 18 bases. Germline V gives CDR1 GTSNPN, CDR2 SVGIG (reference sequence).

This clonotype appeared many times. The chain employs TRBV4-1 and TRBJ2-7, with TRBD1 matching 11 bases. CDR1 and CDR2 from the germline V gene are MGHRA and YSYEKL. The V and J ends lost 4 bases and 3 bases, in that order; junction bases with no gene match: 2. CDR3 size: 14 residues. The CDR3 DNA follows: TGCGCCAGCAGCCGGACAGGGGGCATCTACGAGCAGTACTTC. This sequence encodes CASSRTGGIYEQYF.

This clonotype was counted between two and nine times. The V call is TRBV5-5, the J call TRBJ2-5, with D tentatively TRBD1 (5 bases). The CDR3 has 13 amino acids. The ends were cut back, 1 base at V and 4 bases at J, with 8 bases in the middle. Germline values: CDR1 SGHKS, CDR2 YYEKEE (reference sequence). The CDR3 sequence: CASSLKGIETQYF. CDR3 coding DNA: TGTGCCAGCAGCTTGAAGGGGATAGAGACCCAGTACTTC.

This clonotype was counted many times. The J gene is TRBJ2-1, the V gene TRBV9; 13 bases are a match to TRBD2. V shed 0 bases, J shed 0 bases, and the junction held 0 bases outside the gene matches. Germline assignment: CDR1 SGDLS and CDR2 YYNGEE. The CDR3 totals 17 residues. CDR3 sequence reads: CASSVGTSGSSYNEQFF. The CDR3 coding sequence is TGTGCCAGCAGCGTAGGGACTAGCGGGAGCTCCTACAATGAGCAGTTCTTC.

This clonotype was observed a few times. This chain connects TRBV6-1 to TRBJ2-7, with 8 bases lining up with TRBD1. The J segment lost 3 bases and the V segment lost 4 bases, leaving 8 bases of the junction unmatched. The CDR3 has 15 residues. Germline V gives CDR1 MNHNS, CDR2 SASEGT. CDR3 nucleotides: TGTGCCAGCAGTGGACAACAGGGGGTAATCTACGAGCAGTACTTC. Translation: CASSGQQGVIYEQYF.

The gene calls are TRBV7-6 and TRBJ2-5; 8 bases line up with TRBD2. After removal of 6 bases from V and 2 bases from J, the junction contained 5 bases not matched to a gene. The V gene's germline CDR1 is SGHVS and CDR2 FNYEAQ. The CDR3 spans 14 residues. CDR3 bases: TGTGCCAGCAGAGCGGGGGTGGGACAAGAGACCCAGTACTTC. This translates into CASRAGVGQETQYF. Based on the CDR3 plus reference TRBV7-6 and TRBJ2-5, the full variable domain is GAGVSQSPRYKVTKRGQDVALRCDPISGHVSLYWYRQALGQGPEFLTYFNYEAQQDKSGLPNDRFSAERPEGSISTLTIQRTEQRDSAMYRCASRAGVGQETQYFGPGTRLLVL.